Listed below are T cell receptor beta chains from one sample, sequenced in a study of regulatory T cells in long-lasting Graves disease. MiXCR, run by TCRdb on the multiplex PCR reads, gives a single entry per CDR3 protein. Of roughly 450,000 distinct CDR3 sequences in the sample, around 22% are singletons; the top ten hold about a quarter. The sequencing used peripheral blood mononuclear cells (PBMCs), collected when the disease was refractory, from a patient treated with antithyroid drugs. Receptors were obtained from a female donor with Graves disease. The CDR3 runs from the conserved cysteine through the conserved F or W. D genes are given only for firm matches. Some rows have no size entry. The others give once, few or many, or a class for an expanded clone.

>TRBJ2-7|many|TRBD1|14|TRBV19
CASSTRTGGYEQYF
TGTGCCAGTAGTACACGGACAGGGGGCTACGAGCAGTACTTC
>TRBJ1-3|-|-|16|TRBV4-1
CASSQDRGGSGNTIYF
TGCGCCAGCAGCCAAGATAGGGGAGGTTCTGGAAACACCATATATTTT
>TRBJ2-7|few|-|12|TRBV6-2/TRBV6-3
CASSSDRTEQYF
TGTGCCAGCAGTTCCGACAGGACCGAGCAGTACTTC
>TRBJ1-5|-|TRBD1|15|TRBV5-1
CASSWGTDSNQPQHF
TGCGCCAGCAGCTGGGGGACAGATAGCAATCAGCCCCAGCATTTT
>TRBJ2-7|many|TRBD1|14|TRBV20-1
CSAHPGQGVYEQYF
TGCAGTGCCCATCCGGGACAGGGAGTCTACGAGCAGTACTTC
>TRBJ1-2|-|-|14|TRBV29-1
CSVSQKAVAYGYTF
TGCAGCGTTTCACAGAAAGCTGTGGCCTATGGCTACACCTTC
>TRBJ2-6|-|-|16|TRBV27
CASRPIRHSGANVLTF
TGTGCCAGCAGGCCGATAAGGCACTCTGGGGCCAACGTCCTGACTTTC
>TRBJ1-5|many|TRBD1|19|TRBV20-1
CSASPLSWTGVIGNQPQHF
TGCAGTGCTAGCCCCTTATCATGGACAGGGGTAATTGGGAATCAGCCCCAGCATTTT
>TRBJ1-2|-|-|12|TRBV29-1
CSVTWQGSGYTF
TGCAGCGTTACCTGGCAGGGTAGCGGCTACACCTTC
>TRBJ1-2|few|TRBD1|15|TRBV4-3
CASSQETGGSYGYTF
TGCGCCAGCAGCCAAGAGACAGGGGGCAGCTATGGCTACACCTTC
>TRBJ2-1|many|TRBD2|18|TRBV6-5
CASSYSIPSGSSYNEQFF
TGTGCCAGCAGTTACTCGATACCTAGCGGAAGCTCCTACAATGAGCAGTTCTTC
>TRBJ1-2|few|-|16|TRBV27
CASSPSTVSTVYGYTF
TGTGCCAGCAGTCCCTCCACGGTTTCCACCGTATATGGCTACACCTTC
>TRBJ1-3|few|TRBD1|14|TRBV7-9
CASSLTGTRNTIYF
TGTGCCAGCAGCTTGACAGGGACTAGAAACACCATATATTTT
>TRBJ2-4|-|TRBD2|19|TRBV6-1
CASSPRTSGRGGAKNIQYF
TGTGCCAGCAGCCCCAGGACTAGCGGGAGAGGGGGGGCCAAAAACATTCAGTACTTC
>TRBJ2-7|-|TRBD1|16|TRBV14
CASSQLRTGDSYEQYF
TGTGCCAGCAGCCAGTTAAGGACAGGGGACTCCTACGAGCAGTACTTC
>TRBJ2-5|-|-|12|TRBV19
CASSNPWETQYF
TGTGCCAGTAGTAATCCATGGGAGACCCAGTACTTC
>TRBJ2-7|many|TRBD1|14|TRBV11-1
CASSLRQGFNEQYF
TGTGCCAGCAGCTTAAGACAGGGGTTCAACGAGCAGTACTTC
>TRBJ2-1|few|-|13|TRBV20-1
CSASEFSYNEQFF
TGCAGTGCTAGCGAGTTCTCTTACAATGAGCAGTTCTTC
>TRBJ1-4|-|-|12|TRBV29-1
CSAQVLGEKLFF
TGCAGCGCTCAGGTTTTAGGTGAAAAACTGTTTTTT
>TRBJ1-1|few|-|14|TRBV30
CAWSVTGLDTEAFF
TGTGCCTGGAGTGTTACAGGGTTGGACACTGAAGCTTTCTTT
>TRBJ2-7|-|-|15|TRBV7-9
CASSFTRGSSYEQYF
TGTGCCAGCAGCTTCACTCGGGGCTCCTCCTACGAGCAGTACTTC
>TRBJ1-2|many|-|13|TRBV6-5
CASSYSTKGGYTF
TGTGCCAGCAGTTACAGCACCAAAGGTGGCTACACCTTC
>TRBJ2-1|once|TRBD1|14|TRBV5-5
CASSPRDRGHEQFF
TGTGCCAGCAGCCCAAGGGACAGGGGGCATGAGCAGTTCTTC
>TRBJ2-2|few|-|16|TRBV6-2/TRBV6-3
CASSYPFGTNTGELFF
TGTGCCAGCAGTTACCCGTTTGGTACGAACACCGGGGAGCTGTTTTTT
>TRBJ2-2|-|-|15|TRBV28
CASKGEWQYTGELFF
TGTGCCAGCAAGGGAGAATGGCAGTACACCGGGGAGCTGTTTTTT
>TRBJ2-5|-|-|14|TRBV20-1
CSASGAGGEWTQYF
TGCAGTGCTAGTGGCGCGGGCGGGGAGTGGACCCAGTACTTC
>TRBJ2-5|many|-|13|TRBV11-2
CASSRSPGETQYF
TGTGCCAGCAGCCGGAGTCCCGGGGAGACCCAGTACTTC
>TRBJ2-6|-|-|17|TRBV19
CASSDGTLHSGANVLTF
TGTGCCAGTAGTGACGGCACCCTCCACTCTGGGGCCAACGTCCTGACTTTC
>TRBJ2-7|many|-|12|TRBV20-1
CSASRSEYEQYF
TGCAGTGCTAGTAGATCGGAATACGAGCAGTACTTC
>TRBJ2-4|many|TRBD1|15|TRBV20-1
CSANPRGSAKNIQYF
TGCAGTGCTAATCCCAGGGGGTCAGCCAAAAACATTCAGTACTTC
>TRBJ2-7|many|TRBD1|15|TRBV28
CASSPFKGQTFEQYF
TGTGCCAGCAGTCCATTCAAGGGACAGACCTTCGAGCAGTACTTC
>TRBJ2-3|-|-|15|TRBV25-1
CASSETSVIKDTQYF
TGTGCCAGCAGTGAAACTAGTGTCATTAAGGATACGCAGTATTTT
>TRBJ2-5|few|TRBD2|18|TRBV11-3
CASSLGASGRSGQETQYF
TGTGCCAGCAGCTTAGGGGCTAGCGGGAGGTCCGGACAAGAGACCCAGTACTTC
>TRBJ1-6|-|-|15|TRBV19
CASRRQEGVYSPLHF
TGTGCCAGTAGAAGACAGGAAGGGGTGTACTCACCCCTCCACTTT
>TRBJ2-7|-|-|14|TRBV27
CASRMGAGPYEQYF
TGTGCCAGCAGGATGGGGGCCGGGCCCTACGAGCAGTACTTC
>TRBJ1-1|few|-|14|TRBV6-2/TRBV6-3
CASSYNRRNTEAFF
TGTGCCAGCAGTTACAATCGGAGGAACACTGAAGCTTTCTTT
>TRBJ2-5|many|-|12|TRBV7-2
CASSFSPETQYF
TGTGCCAGCAGTTTTTCCCCCGAGACCCAGTACTTC
>TRBJ1-4|few|TRBD1|17|TRBV7-2
CASSSIHRDREDEKLFF
TGTGCCAGCAGCTCGATTCACCGGGACAGGGAGGATGAAAAACTGTTTTTT
>TRBJ2-5|-|TRBD2|13|TRBV20-1
CSAGAGGAETQYF
TGCAGTGCTGGAGCGGGAGGGGCGGAGACCCAGTACTTC
>TRBJ2-7|many|-|14|TRBV28
CASSSGSQLGEQYF
TGTGCCAGCAGTTCCGGGTCTCAACTTGGCGAGCAGTACTTC
>TRBJ2-2|many|TRBD2|15|TRBV28
CASSLLAANTGELFF
TGTGCCAGCAGTCTACTAGCGGCGAACACCGGGGAGCTGTTTTTT
>TRBJ2-1|-|-|17|TRBV9
CASSVDWGGAPPHEQFF
TGTGCCAGCAGCGTAGATTGGGGGGGGGCCCCCCCCCATGAGCAGTTCTTC
>TRBJ1-1|many|-|14|TRBV6-2/TRBV6-3
CASSQGGITTEAFF
TGTGCCAGCAGCCAAGGGGGTATTACCACTGAAGCTTTCTTT
>TRBJ2-3|-|-|14|TRBV9
CASSVEPSTDTQYF
TGTGCCAGCAGCGTAGAACCTAGCACAGATACGCAGTATTTT
>TRBJ2-3|-|-|14|TRBV11-2
CASSPTWGTDTQYF
TGTGCCAGCAGTCCTACATGGGGCACAGATACGCAGTATTTT
>TRBJ1-6|many|-|13|TRBV20-1
CSARSQSGSPLHF
TGCAGTGCTAGGTCCCAGAGTGGCTCACCCCTCCACTTT
>TRBJ2-7|-|TRBD1|15|TRBV6-1
CASRTGTGGLFEQYF
TGTGCCAGCAGGACCGGGACAGGGGGTTTGTTCGAGCAGTACTTC
>TRBJ2-1|-|-|15|TRBV27
CATGGGGSSYNEQFF
TGTGCCACCGGAGGGGGAGGGAGCTCCTACAATGAGCAGTTCTTC
>TRBJ2-7|many|-|12|TRBV2
CASSKDSYGQYF
TGTGCCAGCAGTAAGGACTCCTACGGGCAGTACTTC
>TRBJ2-7|-|-|15|TRBV4-1
CASSPRWPPSREQYF
TGCGCCAGCAGCCCCCGGTGGCCACCGTCGAGGGAGCAGTACTTC
>TRBJ1-5|-|-|13|TRBV18
CASSPRWHQPQHF
TGTGCCAGCTCACCAAGGTGGCATCAGCCCCAGCATTTT
>TRBJ2-3|-|TRBD2|15|TRBV10-3
CAIRIRLAGGDTQYF
TGTGCCATCCGGATTCGACTAGCGGGAGGAGATACGCAGTATTTT
>TRBJ2-7|-|-|15|TRBV19
CASSARRGSSYEQYF
TGTGCCAGTAGTGCCAGGAGGGGAAGCTCCTACGAGCAGTACTTC
>TRBJ1-2|few|-|11|TRBV19
CASSRSGGYTF
TGTGCCAGTAGTAGGAGTGGCGGCTACACCTTC
>TRBJ1-1|once|TRBD1|13|TRBV20-1
CSATQGNAAEAFF
TGCAGTGCAACACAGGGGAACGCTGCTGAAGCTTTCTTT